This T cell receptor beta chain was documented in a study of CD8 T cells in Susac syndrome. General study results and limits: The study's TCR sequencing and HLA analysis drew on a certain number of individuals. That number was acknowledged as relatively small.

Sequencing of TCR beta drew on CD8+ and CD4+ T cells from blood. RNA in amounts of about 0.5 to 1 ug was reverse transcribed with random hexamers. TCRdb re-derived calls from the immunoSEQ multiplex PCR reads in MiXCR, one entry per CDR3 protein. The profile covers 77,000 or so distinct CDR3 sequences, with about 93% appearing a single time and approximately 0.52% taken by the ten largest. For this clonotype: Its antigen is currently unknown.

The sequencing sample was made of CD4+ T cells from PBMCs. The origin of this receptor is a human donor with Susac syndrome.

This chain's CDR3 is CSVRTYEQYF. The CDR3 nucleotides read TGCAGTGTGCGGACATACGAGCAGTACTTC. The genes are TRBV20-1 and TRBJ2-7; maybe TRBD1 (5 bases). Looked up from germline, CDR1 is DFQATT and CDR2 is SNEGSKA (reference sequence). V was pared by 7 bases and J by 4 bases, with 8 bases between. The CDR3 contains 10 residues.